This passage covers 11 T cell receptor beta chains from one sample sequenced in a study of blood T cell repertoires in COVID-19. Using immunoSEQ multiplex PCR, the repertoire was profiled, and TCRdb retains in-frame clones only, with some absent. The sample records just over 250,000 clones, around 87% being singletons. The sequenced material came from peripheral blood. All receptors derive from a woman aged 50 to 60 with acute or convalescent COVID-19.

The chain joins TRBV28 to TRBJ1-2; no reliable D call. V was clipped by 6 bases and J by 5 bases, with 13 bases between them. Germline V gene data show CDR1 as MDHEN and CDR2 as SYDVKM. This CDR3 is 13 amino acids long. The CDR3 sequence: CASRGGELYGYTF. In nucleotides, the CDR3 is TGTGCCAGCAGGGGAGGAGAACTTTATGGCTACACCTTC.

The CDR3 is CASSLRPNQPQHF. The DNA for the CDR3 is TGTGCCAGCAGTTTGAGGCCCAATCAGCCCCAGCATTTT. This chain joins TRBV28 and TRBJ1-5; D is undetermined. V lost 3 bases to trimming and J lost 3 bases, with 6 bases between them. CDR1 MDHEN and CDR2 SYDVKM come from the germline V gene. The CDR3 totals 13 residues.

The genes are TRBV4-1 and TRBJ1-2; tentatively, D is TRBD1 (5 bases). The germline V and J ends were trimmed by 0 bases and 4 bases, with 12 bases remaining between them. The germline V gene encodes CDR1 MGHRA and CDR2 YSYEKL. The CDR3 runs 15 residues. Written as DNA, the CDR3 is TGCGCCAGCAGCCAAGATGGTTCAGGGCCCTATGGCTACACCTTC. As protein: CASSQDGSGPYGYTF.

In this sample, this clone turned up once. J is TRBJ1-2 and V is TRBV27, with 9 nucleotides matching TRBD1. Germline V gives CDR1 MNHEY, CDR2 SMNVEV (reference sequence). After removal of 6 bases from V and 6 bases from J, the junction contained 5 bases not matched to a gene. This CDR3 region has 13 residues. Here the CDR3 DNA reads TGTGCCAGCAGGCTACAGGGGGCGAATGGCTACACCTTC. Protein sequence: CASRLQGANGYTF.

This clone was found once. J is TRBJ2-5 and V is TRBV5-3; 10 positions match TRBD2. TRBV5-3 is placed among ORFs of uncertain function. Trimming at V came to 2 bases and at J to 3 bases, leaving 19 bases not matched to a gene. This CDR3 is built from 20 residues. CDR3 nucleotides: TGTGCCAGAAGCTTCCCTTTTCTCGGGGATACTAGCGGGGCAGAAGAGACCCAGTACTTC. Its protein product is CARSFPFLGDTSGAEETQYF.

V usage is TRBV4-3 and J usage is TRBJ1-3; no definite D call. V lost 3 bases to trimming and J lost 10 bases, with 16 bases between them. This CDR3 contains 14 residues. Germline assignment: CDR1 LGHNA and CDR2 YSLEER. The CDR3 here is CASSQEAELGTIYF. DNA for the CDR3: TGCGCCAGCAGCCAGGAGGCGGAGCTCGGGACCATATATTTT.

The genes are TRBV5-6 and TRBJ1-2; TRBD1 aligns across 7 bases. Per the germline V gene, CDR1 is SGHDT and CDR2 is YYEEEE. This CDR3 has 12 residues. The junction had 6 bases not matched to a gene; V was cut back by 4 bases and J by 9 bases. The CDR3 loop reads CASSPPGGSYTF. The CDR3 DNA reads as TGTGCCAGCAGCCCCCCAGGGGGGAGCTACACCTTC.

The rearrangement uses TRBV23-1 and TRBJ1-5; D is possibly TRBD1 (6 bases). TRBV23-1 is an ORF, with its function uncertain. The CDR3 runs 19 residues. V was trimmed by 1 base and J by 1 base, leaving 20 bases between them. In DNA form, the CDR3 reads TGCGCCAGCAGTCAATTTAACCCCGGGGGGGGCGTGAGCAATCAGCCCCAGCATTTT. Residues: CASSQFNPGGGVSNQPQHF.

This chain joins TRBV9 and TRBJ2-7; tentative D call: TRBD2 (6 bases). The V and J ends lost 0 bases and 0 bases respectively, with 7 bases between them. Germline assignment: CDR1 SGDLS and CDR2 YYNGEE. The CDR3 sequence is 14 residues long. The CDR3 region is CASSVVGSSYEQYF. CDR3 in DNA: TGTGCCAGCAGCGTAGTCGGGAGCTCCTACGAGCAGTACTTC.

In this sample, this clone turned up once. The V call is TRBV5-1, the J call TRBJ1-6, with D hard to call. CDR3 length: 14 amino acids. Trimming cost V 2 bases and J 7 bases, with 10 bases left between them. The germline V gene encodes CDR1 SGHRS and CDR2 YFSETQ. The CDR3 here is CASSLLEGNSPLHF. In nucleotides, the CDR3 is TGCGCCAGCAGCTTACTGGAGGGAAATTCACCCCTCCACTTT.

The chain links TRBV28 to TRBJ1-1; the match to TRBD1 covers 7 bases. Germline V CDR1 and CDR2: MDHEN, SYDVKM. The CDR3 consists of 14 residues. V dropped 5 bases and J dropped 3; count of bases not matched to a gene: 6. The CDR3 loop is CASSKTGRDTEAFF. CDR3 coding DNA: TGTGCCAGCAGTAAGACAGGGCGGGACACTGAAGCTTTCTTT.